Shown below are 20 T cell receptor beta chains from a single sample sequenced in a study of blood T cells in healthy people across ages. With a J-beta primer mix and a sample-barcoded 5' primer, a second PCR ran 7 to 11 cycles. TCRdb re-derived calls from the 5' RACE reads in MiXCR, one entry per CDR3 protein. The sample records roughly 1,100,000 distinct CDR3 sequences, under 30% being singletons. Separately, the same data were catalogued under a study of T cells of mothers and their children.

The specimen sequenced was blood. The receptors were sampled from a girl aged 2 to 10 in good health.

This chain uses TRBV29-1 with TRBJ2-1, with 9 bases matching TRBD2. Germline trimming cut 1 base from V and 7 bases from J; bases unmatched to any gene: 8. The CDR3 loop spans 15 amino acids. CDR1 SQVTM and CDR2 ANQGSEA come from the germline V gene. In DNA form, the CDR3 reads TGCAGCGTTGAAGGCCTAGCGGGAACTTTAAATGAGCAGTTCTTC. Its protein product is CSVEGLAGTLNEQFF.

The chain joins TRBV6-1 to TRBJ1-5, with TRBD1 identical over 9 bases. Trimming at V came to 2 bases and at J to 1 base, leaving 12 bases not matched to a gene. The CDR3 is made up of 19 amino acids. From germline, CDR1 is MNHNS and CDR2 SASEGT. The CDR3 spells CASSELGGQGFRSNQPQHF. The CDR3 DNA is TGTGCCAGCAGTGAACTGGGGGGACAGGGTTTCAGGAGCAATCAGCCCCAGCATTTT.

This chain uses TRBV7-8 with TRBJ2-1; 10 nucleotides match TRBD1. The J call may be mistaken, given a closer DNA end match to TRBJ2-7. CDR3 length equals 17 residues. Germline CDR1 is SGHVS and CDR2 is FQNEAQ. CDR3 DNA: TGTGCCAGCAGCTTAAATCTAGGCGACAGGGGGCTGTACGAGCAGTACTTC. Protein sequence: CASSLNLGDRGLYEQYF.

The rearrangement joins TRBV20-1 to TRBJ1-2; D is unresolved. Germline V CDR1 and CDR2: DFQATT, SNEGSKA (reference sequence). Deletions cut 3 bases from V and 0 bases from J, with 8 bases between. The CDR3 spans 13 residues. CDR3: CSASMKANYGYTF. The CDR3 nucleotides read TGCAGTGCTAGTATGAAGGCTAACTATGGCTACACCTTC.

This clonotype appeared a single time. The CDR3 sequence: CATSDITDTENIQYF. The CDR3 nucleotides are TGTGCCACCAGTGACATCACGGATACCGAAAACATTCAGTACTTC. The chain employs TRBV24-1 and TRBJ2-4; D is unclear. Between the trimmed V and J ends, which lost 4 bases and 5 bases, there was a span of 14 bases. CDR1 KGHDR and CDR2 SFDVKD come from the germline V gene. The CDR3 contains 15 residues.

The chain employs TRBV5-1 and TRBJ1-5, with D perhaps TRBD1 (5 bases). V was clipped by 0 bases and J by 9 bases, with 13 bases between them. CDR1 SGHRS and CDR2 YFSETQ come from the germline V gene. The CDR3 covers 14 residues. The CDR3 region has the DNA TGCGCCAGCAGCTTGGTGGGGGAAACAACGCCCCAGCATTTT. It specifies CASSLVGETTPQHF.

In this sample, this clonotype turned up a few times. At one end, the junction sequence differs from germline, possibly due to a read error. The DNA for the CDR3 is TGTGCCAGCCTCCCGACTAGCGGGGGGGGCTTAGAGTTCTTC. Translation gives CASLPTSGGGLEFF. This rearrangement joins TRBV7-9 to TRBJ2-5; 14 nucleotides align to TRBD2. Germline assignment: CDR1 SEHNR and CDR2 FQNEAQ (reference sequence). The CDR3 is 14 amino acids. Filled out from reference TRBV7-9 and TRBJ2-5, the complete variable domain reads DTGVSQNPRHKITKRGQNVTFRCDPISEHNRLYWYRQTLGQGPEFLTYFQNEAQLEKSRLLSDRFSAERPKGSFSTLEIQRTEQGDSAMYLCASLPTSGGGLEFFGPGTRLLVL.

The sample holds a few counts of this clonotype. CDR3 sequence: CASSFSVQPQHF. As DNA, the CDR3 is TGTGCCAGCAGCTTCTCGGTTCAGCCCCAGCATTTT. The chain couples TRBV7-9 to TRBJ1-5; D is ambiguous. Germline lookup yields CDR1 SEHNR and CDR2 FQNEAQ (reference sequence). The CDR3 is made up of 12 amino acids. The V gene lost 3 bases and the J gene lost 6 bases, with 6 bases spanning the gap.

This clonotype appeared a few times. The CDR3 loop reads CSASLLAGWGNEQFF. CDR3 sequence (DNA): TGCAGTGCTAGTCTACTAGCGGGGTGGGGCAATGAGCAGTTCTTC. This chain uses TRBV20-1 with TRBJ2-1; 10 bases match TRBD2. The V gene end was trimmed by 3 bases and the J gene end by 6 bases; junction bases not matched to a gene: 8. Germline CDR1 and CDR2: DFQATT and SNEGSKA (reference sequence). The CDR3 spans 15 residues.

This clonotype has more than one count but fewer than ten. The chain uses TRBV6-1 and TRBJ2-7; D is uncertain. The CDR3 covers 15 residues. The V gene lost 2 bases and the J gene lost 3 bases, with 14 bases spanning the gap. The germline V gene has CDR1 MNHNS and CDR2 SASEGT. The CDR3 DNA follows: TGTGCCAGCAGTGAATACGGGCGGATGTTCTACGAGCAGTACTTC. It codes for CASSEYGRMFYEQYF.

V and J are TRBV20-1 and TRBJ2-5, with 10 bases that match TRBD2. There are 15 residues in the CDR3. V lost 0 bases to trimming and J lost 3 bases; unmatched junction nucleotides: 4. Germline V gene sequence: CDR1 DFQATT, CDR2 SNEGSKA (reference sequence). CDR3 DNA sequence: TGCAGTGCTAGAGATGTCACTAGCGGGGAAGAGACCCAGTACTTC. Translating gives CSARDVTSGEETQYF.

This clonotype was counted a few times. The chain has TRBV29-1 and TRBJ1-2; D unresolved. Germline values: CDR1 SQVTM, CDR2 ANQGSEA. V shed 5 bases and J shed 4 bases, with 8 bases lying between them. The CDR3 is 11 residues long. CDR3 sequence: CSVLSTYGYTF. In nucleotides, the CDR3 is TGCAGCGTTCTCAGTACCTATGGCTACACCTTC. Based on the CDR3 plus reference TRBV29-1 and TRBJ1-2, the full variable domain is SAVISQKPSRDICQRGTSLTIQCQVDSQVTMMFWYRQQPGQSLTLIATANQGSEATYESGFVIDKFPISRPNLTFSTLTVSNMSPEDSSIYLCSVLSTYGYTFGSGTRLTVV.

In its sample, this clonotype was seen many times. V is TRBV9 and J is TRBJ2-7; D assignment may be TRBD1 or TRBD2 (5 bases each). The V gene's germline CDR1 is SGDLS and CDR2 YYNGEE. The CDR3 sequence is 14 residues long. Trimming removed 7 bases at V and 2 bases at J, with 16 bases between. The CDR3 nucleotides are TGTGCCAGCTCAGGGACCTCAGGAACCTACGAGCAGTACTTC. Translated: CASSGTSGTYEQYF. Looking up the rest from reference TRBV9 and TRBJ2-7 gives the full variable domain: DSGVTQTPKHLITATGQRVTLRCSPRSGDLSVYWYQQSLDQGLQFLIQYYNGEERAKGNILERFSAQQFPDLHSELNLSSLELGDSALYFCASSGTSGTYEQYFGPGTRLTVT.

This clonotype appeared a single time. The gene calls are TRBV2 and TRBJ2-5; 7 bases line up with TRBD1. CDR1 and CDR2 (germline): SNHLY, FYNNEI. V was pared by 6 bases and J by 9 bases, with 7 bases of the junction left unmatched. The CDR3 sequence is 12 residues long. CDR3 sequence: CASRRQGNPQYF. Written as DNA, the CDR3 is TGTGCCAGCAGACGACAGGGAAACCCCCAGTACTTC.

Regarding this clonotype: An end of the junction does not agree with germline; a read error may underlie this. The DNA of the CDR3 is TGTGCCACCAGCCTAGGACGGGGGAATGAAGAACTGTTTTTT. It is translated as CATSLGRGNEELFF. The chain couples TRBV15 to TRBJ1-4, with D perhaps TRBD1 (5 bases). The germline gives CDR1 LNHNV, CDR2 YYDKDF (reference sequence). The CDR3 runs 14 residues.

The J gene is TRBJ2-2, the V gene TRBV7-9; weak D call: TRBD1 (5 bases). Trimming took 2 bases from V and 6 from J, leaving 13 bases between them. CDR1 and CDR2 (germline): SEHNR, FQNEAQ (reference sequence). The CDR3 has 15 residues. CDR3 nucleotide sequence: TGTGCCAGCAGCTTAAGGCAGGGAAAAGCCGGGGAGCTGTTTTTT. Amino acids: CASSLRQGKAGELFF.

The CDR3 region is CASSSIGATSSYEQYF. CDR3 bases: TGTGCCAGCAGCTCAATCGGGGCAACAAGCTCCTACGAGCAGTACTTC. This chain joins TRBV11-2 and TRBJ2-7, with D perhaps being TRBD1 or TRBD2 (5 bases each). This CDR3 is built from 16 residues. The ends were cut back, 4 bases at V and 0 bases at J, with 16 bases in the middle. Looked up from germline, CDR1 is SGHAT and CDR2 is FQNNGV.

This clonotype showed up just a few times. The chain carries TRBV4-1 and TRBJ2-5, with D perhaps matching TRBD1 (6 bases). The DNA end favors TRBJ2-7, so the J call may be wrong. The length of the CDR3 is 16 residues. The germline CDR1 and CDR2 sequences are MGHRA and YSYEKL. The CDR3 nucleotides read TGCGCCAGCAGCCAGGGCACCCCCCAGGGGCTCTACGAGCAGTACTTC. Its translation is CASSQGTPQGLYEQYF.

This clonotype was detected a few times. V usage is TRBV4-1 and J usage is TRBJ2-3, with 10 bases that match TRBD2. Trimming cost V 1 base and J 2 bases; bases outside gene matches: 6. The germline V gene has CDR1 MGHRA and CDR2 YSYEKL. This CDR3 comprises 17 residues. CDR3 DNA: TGCGCCAGCAGCCAAGGGGGAGCGGGAGGGCCCACAGATACGCAGTATTTT. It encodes CASSQGGAGGPTDTQYF.

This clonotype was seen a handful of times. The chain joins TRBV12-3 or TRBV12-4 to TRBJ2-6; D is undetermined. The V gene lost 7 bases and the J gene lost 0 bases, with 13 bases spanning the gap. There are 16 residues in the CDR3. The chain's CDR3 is CASNNLANSGANVLTF. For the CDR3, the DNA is TGTGCCAGCAACAACCTTGCGAACTCTGGGGCCAACGTCCTGACTTTC.